This is a list of T cell receptor beta chains from one sample in a study of T cells after yellow fever vaccination. Via MiXCR, TCRdb re-called the 5' RACE reads, giving one row per CDR3 protein. Altogether about 300,000 distinct CDR3 sequences are present, less than 9.5% being singletons, with the ten largest covering about 3.7%. Source: CD4+ T cells sorted from PBMCs, taken 5 days after the yellow fever booster vaccination. These TCRs come from a man younger than 35 who received the YFV17D yellow fever vaccine. CDR3s include the opening cysteine and the closing phenylalanine or tryptophan. A D gene is named only where the DNA matches it firmly. Clone size appears in some rows only: once, few, many, or a class for an expanded clone.

>TRBJ1-2|TRBD1|TRBV12-3/TRBV12-4|few
CASRMTGTYGYTF
>TRBJ1-1|-|TRBV12-3/TRBV12-4|few
CASSFLGSEAFF
>TRBJ2-7|TRBD1|TRBV5-1|many
CASSLRGRGQYEQYF
>TRBJ2-1|TRBD2|TRBV7-9|-
CASKAGLAVSYNEQFF
>TRBJ2-3|-|TRBV24-1|few
CATSDQGLTQYF
>TRBJ2-2|-|TRBV28|few
CASIPGTNTGELFF
>TRBJ2-1|-|TRBV5-1|few
CASSFQGVDNEQFF
>TRBJ2-2|-|TRBV6-5|few
CASTLRGYDTGELFF
>TRBJ2-2|-|TRBV12-3/TRBV12-4|-
CASRNTPGTVDTGELFF
>TRBJ2-3|TRBD2|TRBV12-3/TRBV12-4|many
CASRKATSPSTDTQYF
>TRBJ1-4|-|TRBV29-1|-
CSARTLNEKLFF
>TRBJ2-4|-|TRBV7-2|few
CASSLPLSSAKNIQYF
>TRBJ1-3|-|TRBV4-3|few
CASSQDRNTIYF
>TRBJ2-2|-|TRBV6-6|-
CASSSRGAPTGELFF
>TRBJ2-5|-|TRBV7-2|-
CASSSRQAQETQYF
>TRBJ2-3|-|TRBV4-3|many
CASSQEARTDTQYF
>TRBJ2-3|-|TRBV7-3|few
CASSPGATGDTQYF
>TRBJ1-5|-|TRBV9|few
CASSVGPGRNQPQHF
>TRBJ1-2|TRBD1|TRBV30|-
CAWTSTGVGYTF
>TRBJ2-3|TRBD2|TRBV28|many
CASSLGSAGGTDTQYF
>TRBJ2-4|-|TRBV6-5|-
CASSQQGSKNIQYF
>TRBJ2-5|-|TRBV7-7|-
CASSFVGQETQYF
>TRBJ2-5|-|TRBV7-9|many
CASSLYQETQYF
>TRBJ2-1|-|TRBV12-3/TRBV12-4|many
CASSLPVNNEQFF
>TRBJ2-3|-|TRBV12-3/TRBV12-4|many
CASRPGRGSTDTQYF
>TRBJ2-3|TRBD2|TRBV5-1|few
CASSPQYQRGNTDTQYF
>TRBJ2-3|-|TRBV7-3|many
CASSLSGGSDTQYF
>TRBJ2-3|-|TRBV20-1|-
CSASAGAWKDTQYF
>TRBJ1-1|-|TRBV20-1|-
CSASRAGSVNTEAFF
>TRBJ1-1|-|TRBV7-3|few
CASSDLGEAGAFF
>TRBJ2-6|-|TRBV3-1|few
CASSQYPRGKFIPGANVLTF
>TRBJ2-7|-|TRBV5-1|many
CASSLGPTGSSYEQYF
>TRBJ2-5|-|TRBV6-2/TRBV6-3|few
CASSWTPGETQYF
>TRBJ1-2|-|TRBV7-9|-
CASSTETHGFGYTF
>TRBJ2-5|-|TRBV4-2|-
CASSQEPSQGSGTQYF
>TRBJ1-2|-|TRBV7-9|many
CASSARTDYGYTF
>TRBJ2-5|-|TRBV7-7|-
CASSRRYDSQETQYF
>TRBJ2-7|TRBD2|TRBV20-1|-
CSASRPTSGTDEQYF
>TRBJ1-2|TRBD1|TRBV4-1|many
CASSQDWTGSGYTF
>TRBJ2-2|TRBD1|TRBV6-2/TRBV6-3|few
CASSHRGGTGELFF
>TRBJ1-1|-|TRBV5-5|few
CASSPNRGRLNTEAFF
>TRBJ1-1|-|TRBV7-6|-
CASSPLPGQGSAFF
>TRBJ1-5|-|TRBV5-6|-
CASSWNSNQPQHF
>TRBJ2-5|-|TRBV11-2|few
CASSLAGDPQETQYF
>TRBJ2-7|-|TRBV4-1|many
CASSQVASPRSYEQYF
>TRBJ2-5|-|TRBV7-2|many
CASSLPPSGVETQYF
>TRBJ1-2|TRBD1|TRBV4-2|many
CASSSAGQGTYGYTF
>TRBJ2-4|-|TRBV5-1|many
CASSLTTGGKNIQYF
>TRBJ1-5|-|TRBV7-2|few
CASSLAAGEPQHF
>TRBJ2-5|TRBD2|TRBV7-2|few
CASSLSYLAGGPKTQYF
>TRBJ2-1|-|TRBV20-1|-
CSARAGATYNEQFF
>TRBJ1-5|-|TRBV12-3/TRBV12-4|many
CASRVEGPYSNQPQHF